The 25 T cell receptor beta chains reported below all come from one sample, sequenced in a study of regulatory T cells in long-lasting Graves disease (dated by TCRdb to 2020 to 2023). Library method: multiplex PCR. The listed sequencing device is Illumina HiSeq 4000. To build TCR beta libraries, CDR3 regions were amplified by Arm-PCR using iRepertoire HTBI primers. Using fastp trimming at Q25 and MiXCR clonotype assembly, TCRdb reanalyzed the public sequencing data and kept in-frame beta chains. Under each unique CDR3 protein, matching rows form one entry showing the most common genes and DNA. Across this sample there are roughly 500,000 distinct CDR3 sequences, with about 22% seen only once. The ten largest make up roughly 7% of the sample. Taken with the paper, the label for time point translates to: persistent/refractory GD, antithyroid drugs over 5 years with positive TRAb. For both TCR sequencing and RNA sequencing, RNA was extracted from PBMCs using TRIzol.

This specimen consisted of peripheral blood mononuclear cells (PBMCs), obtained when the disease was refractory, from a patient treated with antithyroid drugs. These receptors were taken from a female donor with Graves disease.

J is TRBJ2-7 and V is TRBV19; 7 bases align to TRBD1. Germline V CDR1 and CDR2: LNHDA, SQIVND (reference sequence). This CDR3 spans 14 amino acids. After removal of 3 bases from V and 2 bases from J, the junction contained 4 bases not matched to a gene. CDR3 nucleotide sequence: TGTGCCAGTAGTATGGGGGACAGCCCCTACGAGCAGTACTTC. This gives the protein CASSMGDSPYEQYF.

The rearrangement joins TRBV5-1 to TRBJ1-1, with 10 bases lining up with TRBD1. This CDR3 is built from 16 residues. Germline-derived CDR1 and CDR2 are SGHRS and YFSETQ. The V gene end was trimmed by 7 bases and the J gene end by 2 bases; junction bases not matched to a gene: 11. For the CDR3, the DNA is TGCGCCAGCCGCCCAGACAGGGGGCTTTCCAACACTGAAGCTTTCTTT. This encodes CASRPDRGLSNTEAFF.

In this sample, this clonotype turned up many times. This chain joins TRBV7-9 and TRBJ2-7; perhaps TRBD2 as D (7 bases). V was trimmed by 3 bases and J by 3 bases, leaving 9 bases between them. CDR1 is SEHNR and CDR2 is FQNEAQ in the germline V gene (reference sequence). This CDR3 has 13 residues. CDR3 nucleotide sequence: TGTGCCAGCAGCTTGGGGGGGCTCTACGAGCAGTACTTC. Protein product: CASSLGGLYEQYF.

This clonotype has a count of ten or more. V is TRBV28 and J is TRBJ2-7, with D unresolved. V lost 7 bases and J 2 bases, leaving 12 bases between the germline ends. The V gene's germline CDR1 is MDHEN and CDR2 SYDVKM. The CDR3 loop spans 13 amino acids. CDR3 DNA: TGTGCCAGCACGGACCCAGCCGCCTACGAGCAGTACTTC. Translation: CASTDPAAYEQYF.

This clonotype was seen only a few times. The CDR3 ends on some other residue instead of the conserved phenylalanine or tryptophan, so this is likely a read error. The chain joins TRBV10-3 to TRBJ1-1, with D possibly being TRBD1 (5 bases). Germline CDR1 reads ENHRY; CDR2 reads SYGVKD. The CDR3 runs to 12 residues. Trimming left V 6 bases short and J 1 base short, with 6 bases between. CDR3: CAISTGNTEAFL. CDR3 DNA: TGTGCCATCAGCACAGGGAACACTGAAGCTTTCCTT.

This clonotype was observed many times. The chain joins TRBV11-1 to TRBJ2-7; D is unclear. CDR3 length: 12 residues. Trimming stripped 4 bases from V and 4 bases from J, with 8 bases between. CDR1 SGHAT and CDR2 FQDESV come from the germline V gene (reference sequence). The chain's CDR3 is CASSSQNYEQYF. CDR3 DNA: TGTGCCAGCAGCTCGCAAAATTACGAGCAGTACTTC.

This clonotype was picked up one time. In DNA, the CDR3 is TGTGCCAGCCGCGACAGATTCTACAATGAGCAGTTCTTC. Translation: CASRDRFYNEQFF. The rearrangement uses TRBV28 and TRBJ2-1, with a tentative D call TRBD1 (5 bases). V gave up 8 bases and J gave up 3 bases, with 11 bases separating them. This CDR3 contains 13 residues. Germline V gene sequence: CDR1 MDHEN, CDR2 SYDVKM.

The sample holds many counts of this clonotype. The CDR3 DNA follows: TGTGCCAGCAGCCAAGAAAGGTGGACTGAAGCTTTCTTT. Protein product: CASSQERWTEAFF. The J gene is TRBJ1-1, the V gene TRBV3-1; D remains unclear. Germline CDR1 reads LGHDT; CDR2 reads YNNKEL (reference sequence). The CDR3 is made up of 13 amino acids. The V gene lost 0 bases and the J gene lost 5 bases, with 7 bases spanning the gap.

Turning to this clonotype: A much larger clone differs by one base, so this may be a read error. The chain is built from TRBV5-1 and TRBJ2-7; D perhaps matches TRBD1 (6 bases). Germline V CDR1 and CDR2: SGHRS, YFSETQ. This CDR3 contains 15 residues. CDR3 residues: CANSLVVDSPYEQYF. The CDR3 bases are TGCGCCAACAGCTTGGTGGTGGACAGCCCCTACGAGCAGTACTTC.

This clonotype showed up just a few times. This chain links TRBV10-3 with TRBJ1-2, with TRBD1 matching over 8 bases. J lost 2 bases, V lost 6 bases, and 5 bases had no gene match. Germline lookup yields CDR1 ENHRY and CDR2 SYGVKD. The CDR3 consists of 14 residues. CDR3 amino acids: CAISHRQGNYGYTF. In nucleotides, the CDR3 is TGTGCCATCAGCCACCGACAGGGGAACTATGGCTACACCTTC.

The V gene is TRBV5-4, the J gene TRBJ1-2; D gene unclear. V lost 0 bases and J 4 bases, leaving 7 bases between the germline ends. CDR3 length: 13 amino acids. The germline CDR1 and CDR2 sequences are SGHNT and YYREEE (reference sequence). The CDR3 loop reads CASSLVDVYGYTF. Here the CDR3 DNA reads TGTGCCAGCAGCTTGGTAGACGTCTATGGCTACACCTTC.

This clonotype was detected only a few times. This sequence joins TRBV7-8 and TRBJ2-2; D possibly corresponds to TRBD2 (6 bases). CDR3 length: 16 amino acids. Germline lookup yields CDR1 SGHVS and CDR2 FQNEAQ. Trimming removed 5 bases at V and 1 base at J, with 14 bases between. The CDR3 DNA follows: TGTGCCAGCAGCGACCGGGGGTCTTGGAACACCGGGGAGCTGTTTTTT. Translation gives CASSDRGSWNTGELFF.

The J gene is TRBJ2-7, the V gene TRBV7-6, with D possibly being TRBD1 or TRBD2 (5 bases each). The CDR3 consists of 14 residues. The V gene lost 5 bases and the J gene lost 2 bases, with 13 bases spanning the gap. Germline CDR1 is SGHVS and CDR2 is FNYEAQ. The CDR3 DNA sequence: TGTGCCAGCAGCCCCCAAGAGGGGACCTACGAGCAGTACTTC. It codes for CASSPQEGTYEQYF. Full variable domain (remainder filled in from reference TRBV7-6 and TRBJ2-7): GAGVSQSPRYKVTKRGQDVALRCDPISGHVSLYWYRQALGQGPEFLTYFNYEAQQDKSGLPNDRFSAERPEGSISTLTIQRTEQRDSAMYRCASSPQEGTYEQYFGPGTRLTVT.

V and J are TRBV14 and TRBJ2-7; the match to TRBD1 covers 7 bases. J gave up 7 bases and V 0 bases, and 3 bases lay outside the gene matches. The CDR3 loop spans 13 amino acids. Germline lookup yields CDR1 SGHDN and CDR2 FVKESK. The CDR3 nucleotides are TGTGCCAGCAGCCAAGACACAGGGGAGGAGCAGTACTTC. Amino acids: CASSQDTGEEQYF.

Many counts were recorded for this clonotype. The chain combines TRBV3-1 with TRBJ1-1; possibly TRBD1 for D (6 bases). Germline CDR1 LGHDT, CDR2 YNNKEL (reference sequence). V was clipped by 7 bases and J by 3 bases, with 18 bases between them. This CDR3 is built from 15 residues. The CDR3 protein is CASTEGGPWDTEAFF. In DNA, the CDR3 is TGTGCCAGCACCGAAGGGGGGCCGTGGGACACTGAAGCTTTCTTT.

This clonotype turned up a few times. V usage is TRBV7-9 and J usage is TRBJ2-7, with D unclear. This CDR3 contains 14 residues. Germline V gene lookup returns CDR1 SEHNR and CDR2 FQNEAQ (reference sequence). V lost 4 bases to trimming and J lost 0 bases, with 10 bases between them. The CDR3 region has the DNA TGTGCCAGCAGCTCTGACGGGCGCTCCTACGAGCAGTACTTC. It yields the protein CASSSDGRSYEQYF.

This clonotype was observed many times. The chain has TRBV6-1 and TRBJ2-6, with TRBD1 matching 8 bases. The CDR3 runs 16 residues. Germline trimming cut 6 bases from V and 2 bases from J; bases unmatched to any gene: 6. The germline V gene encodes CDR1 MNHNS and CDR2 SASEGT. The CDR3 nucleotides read TGTGCCAGCAGGAAGACAGGGGTCCCTGGGGCCAACGTCCTGACTTTC. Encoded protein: CASRKTGVPGANVLTF.

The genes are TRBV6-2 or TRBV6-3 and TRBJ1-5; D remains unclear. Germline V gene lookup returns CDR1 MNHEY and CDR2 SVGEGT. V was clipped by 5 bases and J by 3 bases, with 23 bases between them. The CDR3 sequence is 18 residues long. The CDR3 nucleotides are TGTGCCAGCAGTCACCGAACCCGCGGTGGCTCTATCAATCAGCCCCAGCATTTT. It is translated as CASSHRTRGGSINQPQHF.

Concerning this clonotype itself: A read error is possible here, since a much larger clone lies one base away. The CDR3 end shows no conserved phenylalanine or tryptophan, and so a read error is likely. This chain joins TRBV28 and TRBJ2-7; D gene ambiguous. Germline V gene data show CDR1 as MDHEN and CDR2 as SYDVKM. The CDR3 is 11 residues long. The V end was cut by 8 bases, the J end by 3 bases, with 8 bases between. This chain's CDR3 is CASLEGYEQYL. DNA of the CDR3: TGTGCCAGCCTGGAAGGCTACGAGCAGTACCTC.

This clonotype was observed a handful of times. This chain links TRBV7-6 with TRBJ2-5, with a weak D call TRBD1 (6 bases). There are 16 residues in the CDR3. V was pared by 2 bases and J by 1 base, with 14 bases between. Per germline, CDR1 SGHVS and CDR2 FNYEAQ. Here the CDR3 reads CASSLRSSRGQETQYF. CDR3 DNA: TGTGCCAGCAGCTTAAGGTCTAGCAGGGGCCAAGAGACCCAGTACTTC. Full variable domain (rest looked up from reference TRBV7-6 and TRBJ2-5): GAGVSQSPRYKVTKRGQDVALRCDPISGHVSLYWYRQALGQGPEFLTYFNYEAQQDKSGLPNDRFSAERPEGSISTLTIQRTEQRDSAMYRCASSLRSSRGQETQYFGPGTRLLVL.

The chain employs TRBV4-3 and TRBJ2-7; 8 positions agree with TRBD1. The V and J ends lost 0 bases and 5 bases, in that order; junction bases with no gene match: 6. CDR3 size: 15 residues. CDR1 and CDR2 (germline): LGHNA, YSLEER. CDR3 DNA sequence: TGCGCCAGCAGCCAAGATTATCGACAGGGGAACGAGCAGTACTTC. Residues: CASSQDYRQGNEQYF.

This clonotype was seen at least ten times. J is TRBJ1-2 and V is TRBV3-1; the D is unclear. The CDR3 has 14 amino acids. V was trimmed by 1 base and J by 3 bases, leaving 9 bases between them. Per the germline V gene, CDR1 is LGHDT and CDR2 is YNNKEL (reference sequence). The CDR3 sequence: CASSQGNVDYGYTF. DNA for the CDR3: TGTGCCAGCAGCCAAGGTAACGTTGACTATGGCTACACCTTC.

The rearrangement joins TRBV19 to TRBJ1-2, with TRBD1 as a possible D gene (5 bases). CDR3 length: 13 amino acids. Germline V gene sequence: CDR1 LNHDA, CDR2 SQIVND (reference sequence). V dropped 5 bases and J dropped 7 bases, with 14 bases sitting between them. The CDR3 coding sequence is TGTGCCAGTAGTGGGGGGAGGGGACCTGGCTACACCTTC. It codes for CASSGGRGPGYTF.

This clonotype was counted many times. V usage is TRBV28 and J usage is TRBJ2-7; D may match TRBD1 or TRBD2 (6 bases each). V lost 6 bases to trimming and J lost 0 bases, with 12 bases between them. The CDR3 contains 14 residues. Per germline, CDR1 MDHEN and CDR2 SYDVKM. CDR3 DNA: TGTGCCAGCAGCTTAGGGGGGAGCTCCTACGAGCAGTACTTC. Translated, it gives CASSLGGSSYEQYF.

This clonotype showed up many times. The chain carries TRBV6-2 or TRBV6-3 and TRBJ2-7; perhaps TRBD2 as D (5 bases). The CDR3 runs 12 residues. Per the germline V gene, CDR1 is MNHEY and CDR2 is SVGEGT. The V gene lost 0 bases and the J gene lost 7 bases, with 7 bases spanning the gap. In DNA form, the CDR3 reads TGTGCCAGCAGTTACTCAGGGAGTGAGCAGTACTTC. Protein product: CASSYSGSEQYF.